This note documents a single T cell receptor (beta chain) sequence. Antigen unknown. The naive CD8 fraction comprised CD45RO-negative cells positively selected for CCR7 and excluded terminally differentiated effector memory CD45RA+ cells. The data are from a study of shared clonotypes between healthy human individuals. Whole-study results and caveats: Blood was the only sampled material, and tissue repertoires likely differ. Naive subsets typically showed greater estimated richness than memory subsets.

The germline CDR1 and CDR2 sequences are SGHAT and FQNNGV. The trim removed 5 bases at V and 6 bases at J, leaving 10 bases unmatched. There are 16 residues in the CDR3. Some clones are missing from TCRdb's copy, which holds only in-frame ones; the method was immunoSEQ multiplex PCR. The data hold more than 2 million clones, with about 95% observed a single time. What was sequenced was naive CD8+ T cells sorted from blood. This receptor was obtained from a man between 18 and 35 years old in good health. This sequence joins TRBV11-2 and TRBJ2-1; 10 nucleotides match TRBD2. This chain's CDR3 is CASSVAGTSASNEQFF. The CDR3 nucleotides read TGTGCCAGCAGCGTCGCCGGGACTAGCGCCTCCAATGAGCAGTTCTTC. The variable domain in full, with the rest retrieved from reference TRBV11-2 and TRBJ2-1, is EAGVAQSPRYKIIEKRQSVAFWCNPISGHATLYWYQQILGQGPKLLIQFQNNGVVDDSQLPKDRFSAERLKGVDSTLKIQPAKLEDSAVYLCASSVAGTSASNEQFFGPGTRLTVL.